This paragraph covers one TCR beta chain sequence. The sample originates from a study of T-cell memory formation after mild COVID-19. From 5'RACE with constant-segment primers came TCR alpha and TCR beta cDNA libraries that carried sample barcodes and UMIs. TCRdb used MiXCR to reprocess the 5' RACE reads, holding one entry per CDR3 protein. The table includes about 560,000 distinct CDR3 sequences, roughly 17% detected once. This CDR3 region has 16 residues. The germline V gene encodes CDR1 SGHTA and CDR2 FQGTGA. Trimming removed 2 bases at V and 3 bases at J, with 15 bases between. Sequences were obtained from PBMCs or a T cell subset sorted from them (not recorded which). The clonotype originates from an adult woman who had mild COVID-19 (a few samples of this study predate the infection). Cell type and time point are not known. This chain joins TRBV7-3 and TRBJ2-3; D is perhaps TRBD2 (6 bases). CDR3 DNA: TGTGCCAGCAGCTTACTGTCTAGCGAGCGGACAGATACGCAGTATTTT. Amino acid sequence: CASSLLSSERTDTQYF.